One sample yielded the 26 T cell receptor beta chains listed below, sequenced in a study of metastatic and nonmetastatic thyroid tumors. TCRdb re-called clones via MiXCR from the PCR reads. The data show approximately 11,000 clones, 25% to 35% seen once. Nobody among the patients had been given any treatment before thyroid surgery. Specimen: tumor tissue. The receptor source for this set is a male donor with papillary thyroid cancer or a benign thyroid nodule (not recorded which). Some clones in this sample may be carry-over from other donors' samples.

This clone ranks as medium-sized. The gene calls are TRBV6-2 or TRBV6-3 and TRBJ1-5; D not resolved. V lost 6 bases to trimming and J lost 5 bases, with 11 bases between them. The germline CDR1 and CDR2 sequences are MNHEY and SVGEGT. The CDR3 spans 13 residues. The CDR3 DNA reads as TGTGCCAGCAGGGTCACTGGGGATCAGCCCCAGCATTTT. The encoded protein is CASRVTGDQPQHF.

This clone is judged medium-sized. This chain uses TRBV5-1 with TRBJ1-1; unclear D gene. With 4 bases removed from V and 0 bases from J, the gap between germline ends came to 19 bases. CDR3 length: 17 amino acids. In germline, CDR1 is SGHRS, CDR2 YFSETQ. The DNA for the CDR3 is TGCGCCAGCAGCCCCGAAGACTTTGGCTACATGAACACTGAAGCTTTCTTT. This encodes CASSPEDFGYMNTEAFF.

The chain is built from TRBV6-2 or TRBV6-3 and TRBJ2-3; either TRBD1 or TRBD2 may fit D (5 bases each). This CDR3 comprises 17 residues. The V end was cut by 7 bases, the J end by 0 bases, with 20 bases between. Germline values: CDR1 MNHEY, CDR2 SVGEGT. CDR3 nucleotide sequence: TGTGCCAGCACCTCGAGGGGTGTGGGGCCAAGCACAGATACGCAGTATTTT. It is translated as CASTSRGVGPSTDTQYF.

This clone was recorded a few times. This sequence joins TRBV6-2 or TRBV6-3 and TRBJ2-7, with TRBD2 matching 7 bases. The V segment lost 4 bases and the J segment 4 bases; nucleotides outside the gene matches: 7. The V gene's germline CDR1 is MNHEY and CDR2 SVGEGT. This CDR3 is 14 amino acids long. In DNA, the CDR3 is TGTGCCAGCAGTTCCATGCGGGAGCTGTACGAGCAGTACTTC. Translation: CASSSMRELYEQYF.

The sample holds many counts of this clone. The rearrangement joins TRBV7-3 to TRBJ1-1; D unclear. The ends were cut back, 5 bases at V and 1 base at J, with 14 bases in the middle. The CDR3 loop spans 15 amino acids. Germline V gene lookup returns CDR1 SGHTA and CDR2 FQGTGA. CDR3 loop: CASSPTGPSNTEAFF. The CDR3 DNA is TGTGCCAGCAGCCCCACCGGGCCCTCGAACACTGAAGCTTTCTTT.

This clone has ten or more counts. V gene TRBV2 combines with J gene TRBJ2-1; D possibly corresponds to TRBD2 (6 bases). V was shortened by 5 bases and J by 9 bases, with 26 bases between the two germline ends. Looked up from germline, CDR1 is SNHLY and CDR2 is FYNNEI. This CDR3 has 17 residues. The CDR3 is CASSQGGFSGSITEQFF. As DNA, the CDR3 is TGTGCCAGCAGTCAGGGTGGTTTTAGCGGAAGTATCACTGAGCAGTTCTTC.

This clone rates as medium-sized. This sequence joins TRBV6-2 or TRBV6-3 and TRBJ2-7, with TRBD1 matching over 10 bases. V shed 8 bases and J 5 bases; nucleotides not matched to a gene: 3. CDR1 and CDR2 from the germline V gene are MNHEY and SVGEGT. This CDR3 has 12 amino acids. The CDR3 here is CASATGGHEQYF. CDR3 nucleotide sequence: TGTGCCAGCGCGACAGGGGGCCACGAGCAGTACTTC.

This clone is labeled medium-sized. The genes are TRBV6-1 and TRBJ1-6; D unresolved. V was cut by 0 bases and J by 8 bases, with 14 bases left in between. Germline V gene data show CDR1 as MNHNS and CDR2 as SASEGT. This CDR3 region has 16 residues. The CDR3 spells CASSEAVAQGYSPLHF. CDR3 DNA sequence: TGTGCCAGCAGTGAAGCGGTAGCCCAAGGGTATTCACCCCTCCACTTT.

This chain uses TRBV20-1 with TRBJ2-1; 9 nucleotides agree with TRBD2. Germline-derived CDR1 and CDR2 are DFQATT and SNEGSKA (reference sequence). J was trimmed by 4 bases and V by 0 bases; bases with no gene match: 10. This CDR3 comprises 17 residues. The CDR3 loop is CSARDWPSGIFYNEQFF. CDR3 sequence (DNA): TGCAGTGCTAGAGATTGGCCTAGCGGGATTTTTTACAATGAGCAGTTCTTC.

There are a few counts of this clone. The genes are TRBV12-3 or TRBV12-4 and TRBJ2-1; D gene uncertain. This CDR3 has 13 residues. Trimming pared 5 bases from V and 9 bases from J, leaving 14 bases between. CDR3 coding DNA: TGTGCCAGCAGTCAAAACCGGTGGGGTGAGCAGTTCTTC. This sequence encodes CASSQNRWGEQFF.

This clone was counted ten times or more. The V gene is TRBV7-3, the J gene TRBJ2-5; tentatively, D is TRBD1 (5 bases). Germline CDR1 reads SGHTA; CDR2 reads FQGTGA. Trimming removed 2 bases from V and 1 base from J, with 11 bases in between. CDR3 length: 15 amino acids. This CDR3 is CASSLWGGFQETQYF. CDR3 bases: TGTGCCAGCAGCTTATGGGGCGGTTTCCAAGAGACCCAGTACTTC.

This clone was counted only a few times. The V and J genes are TRBV10-3 and TRBJ2-3; the match to TRBD2 covers 8 bases. Unmatched junction bases numbered 12, after V lost 7 bases and J lost 3 bases. Germline values: CDR1 ENHRY, CDR2 SYGVKD. The CDR3 totals 16 residues. CDR3 nucleotide sequence: TGTGCCATCACTCACTTAGCGGGGCAAGATACAGATACGCAGTATTTT. Amino acids: CAITHLAGQDTDTQYF.

This clone appeared many times. The genes are TRBV20-1 and TRBJ1-5; 8 bases align to TRBD1. V shed 8 bases and J 4 bases; nucleotides not matched to a gene: 10. Looked up from germline, CDR1 is DFQATT and CDR2 is SNEGSKA (reference sequence). The length of the CDR3 is 14 residues. CDR3 in amino acids: CSSQQDRVNQPQHF. For the CDR3, the DNA is TGCAGTTCACAACAGGACAGGGTGAATCAGCCCCAGCATTTT.

V is TRBV12-3 or TRBV12-4 and J is TRBJ1-2; D is unresolved. The V end lost 2 bases, the J end lost 4 bases, and 8 bases lay between the germline ends. CDR3 length: 13 amino acids. The CDR3 nucleotides read TGTGCCAGCAGTTTACCTACTAGCTATGGCTACACCTTC. As protein: CASSLPTSYGYTF.

V and J are TRBV6-1 and TRBJ1-1; TRBD1 matches at 8 bases. This CDR3 is 13 amino acids long. V dropped 6 bases and J dropped 6; count of bases not matched to a gene: 6. Germline values: CDR1 MNHNS, CDR2 SASEGT. The CDR3 reads CASRVQGAPEAFF. CDR3 DNA sequence: TGTGCCAGCAGGGTGCAGGGGGCTCCTGAAGCTTTCTTT.

The chain uses TRBV30 and TRBJ1-4; 7 bases map to TRBD1. The germline V gene encodes CDR1 GTSNPN and CDR2 SVGIG (reference sequence). After removal of 2 bases from V and 4 bases from J, the junction contained 4 bases not matched to a gene. The CDR3 extends over 14 amino acids. CDR3 loop: CAWSPGQLNEKLFF. CDR3 DNA: TGTGCCTGGAGTCCGGGACAGCTTAATGAAAAACTGTTTTTT.

This chain uses TRBV20-1 with TRBJ2-1; the D is unclear. Germline V CDR1 and CDR2: DFQATT, SNEGSKA (reference sequence). The V end was cut by 5 bases, the J end by 5 bases, with 16 bases between. The CDR3 sequence is 14 residues long. Here the CDR3 reads CSAHPGRADNEQFF. DNA of the CDR3: TGCAGTGCTCACCCAGGCAGAGCTGACAATGAGCAGTTCTTC.

This clone has a handful of counts. CDR3 nucleotide sequence: TGTGCCAGCAGTTACGGCAGATCAACTAATGAAAAACTGTTTTTT. It translates to CASSYGRSTNEKLFF. This rearrangement joins TRBV6-5 to TRBJ1-4; D is unresolved. The CDR3 has 15 amino acids. Germline V gene data show CDR1 as MNHEY and CDR2 as SVGAGI. V shed 2 bases and J shed 0 bases, with 7 bases lying between them.

CDR3 residues: CASSYELDVDEQFF. CDR3 DNA sequence: TGTGCCAGCAGTTACGAGCTGGATGTCGATGAGCAGTTCTTC. This chain joins TRBV6-2 or TRBV6-3 and TRBJ2-1; D gene unclear. This CDR3 comprises 14 residues. Germline values: CDR1 MNHEY, CDR2 SVGEGT. V dropped 2 bases and J dropped 8 bases, with 13 bases sitting between them.

CDR3 sequence reads: CASRLSPDTYEQYF. The CDR3, as DNA: TGTGCCAGCCGGTTAAGCCCTGACACCTACGAGCAGTACTTC. The chain couples TRBV27 to TRBJ2-7; D not certain. The CDR3 contains 14 residues. Germline-derived CDR1 and CDR2 are MNHEY and SMNVEV (reference sequence). V was pared by 8 bases and J by 2 bases, with 16 bases between.

This clone ranks as medium-sized. Additional DNA sequences in this sample encode the identical CDR3. The rearrangement links TRBV20-1 to TRBJ1-6; 8 positions agree with TRBD1. Trimming took 6 bases from V and 9 from J; bases not matched to a gene: 10. The CDR3 is 14 amino acids. Germline values: CDR1 DFQATT, CDR2 SNEGSKA (reference sequence). The CDR3 loop is CSAPGTGVGSPLHF. The CDR3 bases are TGCAGTGCGCCCGGGACAGGAGTAGGTTCACCCCTCCACTTT.

The table lists this clone with many counts. A single base separates this from a much larger clone, so it may be a read error. The CDR3 DNA follows: TGTGCCAGCAGCAAAAAGTTCGGGACCACCCGCCCGGATGAGCAGTTCTTC. Encoded protein: CASSKKFGTTRPDEQFF. The genes are TRBV7-7 and TRBJ2-1; possibly TRBD1 or TRBD2 for D (5 bases each). In germline, CDR1 is SSHAT, CDR2 FNYEAQ (reference sequence). V lost 5 bases to trimming and J lost 8 bases, with 25 bases between them. The CDR3 is 17 residues long.

This clone was counted ten times or more. This sequence joins TRBV5-4 and TRBJ2-3; D is perhaps TRBD2 (6 bases). Trimming removed 3 bases from V and 2 bases from J, with 13 bases in between. This CDR3 has 15 residues. Germline V gives CDR1 SGHNT, CDR2 YYREEE (reference sequence). CDR3 region: CASSSGTSTTDTQYF. DNA for the CDR3: TGTGCCAGCAGCTCCGGGACTTCCACCACAGATACGCAGTATTTT.

In this sample, this clone turned up once. This chain joins TRBV5-1 and TRBJ2-7; the match to TRBD1 covers 9 bases. CDR1 is SGHRS, CDR2 YFSETQ, per germline. V shed 6 bases and J 5 bases; nucleotides not matched to a gene: 9. The CDR3 runs to 14 residues. The CDR3 nucleotides read TGCGCCAGCACCAGAGGACAGGGGATGGACGAGCAGTACTTC. Translating it yields CASTRGQGMDEQYF.

By share, this clone ranks as medium-sized. The CDR3 region has the DNA TGTGCCAGCAGCGTTACAGTGAACACTGAAGCTTTCTTT. Translating it yields CASSVTVNTEAFF. The V and J genes are TRBV27 and TRBJ1-1; unclear D gene. V lost 6 bases and J 0 bases, leaving 8 bases between the germline ends. The CDR3 consists of 13 residues. The germline gives CDR1 MNHEY, CDR2 SMNVEV (reference sequence).

This clone is labeled as medium-sized. The rearrangement uses TRBV30 and TRBJ2-5; 15 bases match TRBD2. Germline values: CDR1 GTSNPN, CDR2 SVGIG (reference sequence). This CDR3 has 16 amino acids. With 2 bases clipped from V and 5 bases from J, the junction kept 6 bases outside the gene matches. CDR3 amino acids: CAWSPGLAGGPETQYF. The CDR3 bases are TGTGCCTGGAGTCCAGGACTAGCGGGAGGGCCGGAGACCCAGTACTTC.